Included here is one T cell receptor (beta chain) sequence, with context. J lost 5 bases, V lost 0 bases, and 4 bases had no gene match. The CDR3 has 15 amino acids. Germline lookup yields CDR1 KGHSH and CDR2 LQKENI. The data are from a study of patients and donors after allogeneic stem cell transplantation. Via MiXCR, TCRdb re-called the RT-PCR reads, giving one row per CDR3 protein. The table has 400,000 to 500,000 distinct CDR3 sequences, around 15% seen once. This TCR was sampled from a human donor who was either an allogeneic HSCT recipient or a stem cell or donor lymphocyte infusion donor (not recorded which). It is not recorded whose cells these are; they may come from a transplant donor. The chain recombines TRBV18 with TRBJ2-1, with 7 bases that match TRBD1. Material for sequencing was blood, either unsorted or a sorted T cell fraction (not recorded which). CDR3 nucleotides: TGTGCCAGCTCACCACCCGACAGGGTGGACAATGAGCAGTTCTTC. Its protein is CASSPPDRVDNEQFF.